This TCR beta chain was found in a study of CD8 T cells in Susac syndrome. The authors reverse transcribed about 0.5 to 1 ug RNA with random hexamers. MiXCR, run by TCRdb on the immunoSEQ multiplex PCR reads, gives a single entry per CDR3 protein. The data show 210,000 or so distinct CDR3 sequences, with 94% seen just once and about 0.14% held by the top ten. Per the germline V gene, CDR1 is SNHLY and CDR2 is FYNNEI. Deletions cut 5 bases from V and 3 bases from J, with 14 bases between. The CDR3 covers 14 residues. This clonotype was seen only once. The chain uses TRBV2 and TRBJ2-7; possibly TRBD1 for D (6 bases). The receptor's source is a human donor with Susac syndrome. Sequenced sample: CD4+ T cells from PBMCs. The CDR3 is CASSIEGESYEQYF. CDR3 DNA: TGTGCCAGCAGTATAGAGGGGGAGAGCTACGAGCAGTACTTC.